This T cell receptor beta chain stems from a study of blood T cell repertoires in COVID-19 (dated by TCRdb to 2019 to 2021). Regarding the complete study: Samples from collaborators originated in the United States, Italy and Spain and spanned both the acute and convalescent phases of COVID-19. The material from the prospective study consisted of cDNA or gDNA derived from T cells, B-cell-depleted T cells, or PBMCs. Subjects who had been exposed to COVID-19, were actively infected with it, or had recovered from it provided the deeply sampled blood TCRbeta repertoires that made up the dataset. The repertoires were made available in a free public database intended to serve as a resource for research on the immune response to SARS-CoV-2. The samples were drawn from the first 160 participants of the ongoing ImmuneRACE study and from 950 to 1,500 subjects provided by 6 global collaborators. Sample metadata almost always included a de-identified subject ID, COVID-19 status, age in years and sex. Where available, HLA class I and class II types were obtained from metadata supplied by the sample provider rather than from assay-based typing. What the work shows at the level of the full study, not this receptor alone: How much clinical and demographic metadata was included differed by source and by participant, and the metadata was provided uncurated.

With regard to this clone: This clone's antigen is unknown. Base quality data are lacking; no much larger clone is found one base away.

At one collaborating source in Seattle, patients were enrolled during active infection and were followed longitudinally through the course of disease. The collaborating institutions used their own protocols to collect whole blood in K2EDTA tubes. Collaborator samples were shipped for TCRbeta analysis as frozen whole blood, isolated PBMCs, or DNA extracted from either sample type. Cut back by 5 bases and 2 bases, the V and J ends lie 15 bases apart. Looking up the germline V gene (reference sequence) yields CDR1 SEHNR and CDR2 FQNEAQ. The CDR3 sequence holds 15 residues, the cysteine and phenylalanine included. Just the 45-base CDR3 DNA is kept, in frame starting at base 1. TCRbeta CDR3 regions were amplified from genomic DNA using the immunoSEQ Assay, a bias-controlled multiplex PCR. The original methods were these. The number of nucleated cells in each sample was estimated by amplification of reference gene primers within the assay. To quantify the absolute abundance of each unique TCRbeta CDR3 rearrangement, sequence reads were collapsed and filtered. For each sample, productive Simpson clonality was calculated as the square root of Simpson's diversity index across productive rearrangements. The table comes from immuneACCESS by way of TCRdb, which keeps in-frame sequences with V and J called. Part of the clones is missing from these tables; in studies checked, under half for an unresolved V gene and the rest for unknown reasons. The V and J calls and clone size are taken from that table; D and trimming were inferred from the DNA. For this sample the table gives over 250,000 clones, of which approximately 88% were detected only once. The ten largest clones add up to 1.4% to 1.5% of the sample.

The clonotype comes from a human donor with COVID-19, enrolled during active disease. The donor label of this sample is uncertain. Recombination linked TRBV7-9 to TRBJ2-5, and TRBD2 may be the D gene, going by 6 matching bases. Sequencing was carried out using peripheral blood. The DNA sequence is TGTGCCAGCAGCCCGACGGGGACTTCTCAAGAGACCCAGTACTTC. The translation is CASSPTGTSQETQYF.